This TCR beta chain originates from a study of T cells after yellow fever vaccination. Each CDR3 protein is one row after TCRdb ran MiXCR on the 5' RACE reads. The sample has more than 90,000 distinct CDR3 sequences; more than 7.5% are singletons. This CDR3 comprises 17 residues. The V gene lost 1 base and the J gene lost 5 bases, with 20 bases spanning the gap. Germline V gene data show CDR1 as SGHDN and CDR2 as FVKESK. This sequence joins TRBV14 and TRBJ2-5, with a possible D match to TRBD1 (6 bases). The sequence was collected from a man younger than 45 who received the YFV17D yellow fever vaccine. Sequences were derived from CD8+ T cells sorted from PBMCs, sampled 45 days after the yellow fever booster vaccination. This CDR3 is CASSQVGTDRLGETQYF. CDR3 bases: TGTGCCAGCAGCCAAGTGGGGACCGACAGGTTGGGGGAGACCCAGTACTTC.